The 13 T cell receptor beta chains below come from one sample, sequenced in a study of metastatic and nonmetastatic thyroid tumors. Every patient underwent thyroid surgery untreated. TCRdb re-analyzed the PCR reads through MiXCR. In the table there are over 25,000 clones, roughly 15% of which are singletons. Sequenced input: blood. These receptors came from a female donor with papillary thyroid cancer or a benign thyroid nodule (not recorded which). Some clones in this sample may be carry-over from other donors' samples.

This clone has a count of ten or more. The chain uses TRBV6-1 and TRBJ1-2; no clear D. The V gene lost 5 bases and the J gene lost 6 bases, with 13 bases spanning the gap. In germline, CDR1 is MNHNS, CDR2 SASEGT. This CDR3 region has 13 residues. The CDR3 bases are TGTGCCAGCAGTTTCACGGCGAACGATGGCTACACCTTC. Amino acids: CASSFTANDGYTF.

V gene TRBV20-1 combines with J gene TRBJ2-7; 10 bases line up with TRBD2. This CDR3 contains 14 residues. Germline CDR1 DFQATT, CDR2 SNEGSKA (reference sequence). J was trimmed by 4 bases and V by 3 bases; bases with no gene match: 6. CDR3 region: CSASYGTSEYEQYF. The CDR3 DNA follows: TGCAGTGCTAGTTACGGGACTAGCGAGTACGAGCAGTACTTC.

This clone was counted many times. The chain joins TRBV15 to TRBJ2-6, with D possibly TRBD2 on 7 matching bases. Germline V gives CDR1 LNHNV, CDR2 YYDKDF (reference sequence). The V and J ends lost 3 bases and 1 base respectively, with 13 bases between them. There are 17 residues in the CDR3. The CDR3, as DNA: TGTGCCACCAGCAGTGAAGGGGGGGGATCTGGGGCCAACGTCCTGACTTTC. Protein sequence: CATSSEGGGSGANVLTF.

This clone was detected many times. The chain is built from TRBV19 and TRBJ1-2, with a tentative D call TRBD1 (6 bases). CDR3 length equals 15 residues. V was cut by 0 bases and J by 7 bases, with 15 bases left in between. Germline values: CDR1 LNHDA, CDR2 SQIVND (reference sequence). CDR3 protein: CASSIEGGHLRGYTF. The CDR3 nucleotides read TGTGCCAGTAGTATAGAGGGGGGGCACCTCCGTGGCTACACCTTC.

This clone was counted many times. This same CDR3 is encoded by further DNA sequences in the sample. The CDR3 protein is CASTGTGLTGELFF. The CDR3 region has the DNA TGCGCCAGTACCGGGACAGGGCTCACCGGGGAGCTGTTTTTT. The chain employs TRBV10-2 and TRBJ2-2, with 9 bases lining up with TRBD1. The CDR3 runs 14 residues. The germline gives CDR1 WSHSY, CDR2 SAAADI. V dropped 9 bases and J dropped 4; count of bases not matched to a gene: 6.

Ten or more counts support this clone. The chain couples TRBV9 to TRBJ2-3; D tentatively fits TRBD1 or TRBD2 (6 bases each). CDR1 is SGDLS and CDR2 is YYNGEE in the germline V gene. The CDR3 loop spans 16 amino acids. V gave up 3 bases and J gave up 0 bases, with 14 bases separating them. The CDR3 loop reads CASSASRGVSTDTQYF. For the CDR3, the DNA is TGTGCCAGCAGCGCCAGTAGGGGGGTAAGCACAGATACGCAGTATTTT.

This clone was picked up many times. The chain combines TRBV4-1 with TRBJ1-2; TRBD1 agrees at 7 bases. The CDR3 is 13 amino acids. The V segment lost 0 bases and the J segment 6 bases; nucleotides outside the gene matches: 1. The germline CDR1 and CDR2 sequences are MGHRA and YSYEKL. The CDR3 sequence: CASSQDQGDGYTF. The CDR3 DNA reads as TGCGCCAGCAGCCAAGACCAGGGGGATGGCTACACCTTC.

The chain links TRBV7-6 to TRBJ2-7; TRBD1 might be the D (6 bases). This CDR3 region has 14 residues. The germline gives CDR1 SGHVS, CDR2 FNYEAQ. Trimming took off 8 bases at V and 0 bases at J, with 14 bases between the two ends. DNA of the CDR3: TGTGCCAGCGGACTGGGACAAAGCTCCTACGAGCAGTACTTC. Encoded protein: CASGLGQSSYEQYF.

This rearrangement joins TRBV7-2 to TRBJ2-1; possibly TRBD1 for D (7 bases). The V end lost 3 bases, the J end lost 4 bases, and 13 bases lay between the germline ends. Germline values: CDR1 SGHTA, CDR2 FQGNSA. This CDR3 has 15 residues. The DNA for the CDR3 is TGTGCCAGCAGCTTGCGGGGACAGTCATACAATGAGCAGTTCTTC. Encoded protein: CASSLRGQSYNEQFF.

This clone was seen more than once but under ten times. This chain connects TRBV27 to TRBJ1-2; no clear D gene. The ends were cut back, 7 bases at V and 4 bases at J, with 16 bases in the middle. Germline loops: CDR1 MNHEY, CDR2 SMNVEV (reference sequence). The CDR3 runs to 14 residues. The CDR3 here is CASIPVVFSYGYTF. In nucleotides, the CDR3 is TGTGCCAGCATCCCGGTGGTGTTCTCCTATGGCTACACCTTC.

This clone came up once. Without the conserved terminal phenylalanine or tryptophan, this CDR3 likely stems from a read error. The CDR3, as DNA: TGTGCCAGCTCTACTGTACAGTTGGGGAAAGGGGCCAACGTCCTGACTTCC. Residues: CASSTVQLGKGANVLTS. The chain uses TRBV2 and TRBJ2-6, with unresolved D. The ends were cut back, 8 bases at V and 4 bases at J, with 21 bases in the middle. The CDR3 runs to 17 residues. Germline-derived CDR1 and CDR2 are SNHLY and FYNNEI.

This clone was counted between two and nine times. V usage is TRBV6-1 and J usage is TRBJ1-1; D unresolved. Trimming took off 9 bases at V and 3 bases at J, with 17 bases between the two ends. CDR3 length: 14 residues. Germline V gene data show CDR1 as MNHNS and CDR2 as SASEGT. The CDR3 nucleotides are TGTGCCAGTGCAGAGGCGTTGGGTGACACTGAAGCTTTCTTT. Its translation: CASAEALGDTEAFF.

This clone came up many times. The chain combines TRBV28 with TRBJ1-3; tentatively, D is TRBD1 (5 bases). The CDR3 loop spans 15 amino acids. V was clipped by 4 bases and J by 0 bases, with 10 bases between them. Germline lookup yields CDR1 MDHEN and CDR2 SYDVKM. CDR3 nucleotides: TGTGCCAGCAGTTGGGGGGACCTCTCTGGAAACACCATATATTTT. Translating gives CASSWGDLSGNTIYF.